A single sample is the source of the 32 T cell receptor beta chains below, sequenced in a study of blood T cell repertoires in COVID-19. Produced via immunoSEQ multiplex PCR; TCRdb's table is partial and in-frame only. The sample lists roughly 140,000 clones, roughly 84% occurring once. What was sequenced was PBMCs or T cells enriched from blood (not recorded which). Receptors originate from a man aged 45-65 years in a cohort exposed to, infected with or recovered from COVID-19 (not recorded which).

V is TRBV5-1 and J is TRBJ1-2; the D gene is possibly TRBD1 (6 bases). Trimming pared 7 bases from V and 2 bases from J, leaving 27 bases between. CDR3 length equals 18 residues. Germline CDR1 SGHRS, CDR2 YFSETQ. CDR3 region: CASSPRRGGAGENYGYTF. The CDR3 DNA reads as TGCGCCAGCTCCCCCCGGAGGGGGGGCGCAGGTGAAAACTATGGCTACACCTTC.

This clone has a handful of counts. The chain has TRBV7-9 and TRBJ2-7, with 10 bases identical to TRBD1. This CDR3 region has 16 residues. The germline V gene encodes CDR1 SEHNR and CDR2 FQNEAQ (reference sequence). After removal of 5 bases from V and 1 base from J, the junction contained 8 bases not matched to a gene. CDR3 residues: CASSPGQGQGSYEQYF. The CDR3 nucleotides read TGTGCCAGCAGCCCTGGGCAGGGACAGGGGTCCTACGAGCAGTACTTC.

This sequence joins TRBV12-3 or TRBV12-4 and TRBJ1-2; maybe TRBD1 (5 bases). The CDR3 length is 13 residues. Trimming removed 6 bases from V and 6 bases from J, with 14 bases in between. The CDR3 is CASSLTANDGYTF. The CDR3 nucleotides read TGTGCCAGCAGCCTGACAGCGAATGATGGCTACACCTTC.

CDR3 residues: CASNGEKLFF. CDR3 DNA sequence: TGTGCCAGCAACGGTGAAAAACTGTTTTTT. The chain uses TRBV21-1 and TRBJ1-4. TRBV21-1 is shown as a pseudogene. The CDR3 length is 10 residues.

CDR3 coding DNA: TGTGCCAGCAGCCTTTTCAAAGGGGGCGGTAACTATGGCTACACCTTC. Translation: CASSLFKGGGNYGYTF. The chain links TRBV7-2 to TRBJ1-2, with TRBD1 matching 7 bases. The CDR3 contains 16 residues. Per germline, CDR1 SGHTA and CDR2 FQGNSA. Trimming removed 5 bases from V and 1 base from J; junction bases left unmatched: 10.

CDR3 in amino acids: CASREGARVAFF. The CDR3 nucleotides read TGTGCCAGCAGGGAGGGGGCGAGAGTAGCTTTCTTT. The chain links TRBV6-5 to TRBJ1-1, with 7 bases identical to TRBD1. The CDR3 is 12 residues long. Germline-derived CDR1 and CDR2 are MNHEY and SVGAGI. J gave up 10 bases and V 6 bases, and 8 bases lay outside the gene matches.

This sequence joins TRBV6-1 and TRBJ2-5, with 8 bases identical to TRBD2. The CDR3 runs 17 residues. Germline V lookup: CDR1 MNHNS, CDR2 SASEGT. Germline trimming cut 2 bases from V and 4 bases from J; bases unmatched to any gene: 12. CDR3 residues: CASSEPSGPARGETQYF. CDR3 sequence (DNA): TGTGCCAGCAGTGAACCTAGCGGGCCAGCCAGGGGAGAGACCCAGTACTTC.

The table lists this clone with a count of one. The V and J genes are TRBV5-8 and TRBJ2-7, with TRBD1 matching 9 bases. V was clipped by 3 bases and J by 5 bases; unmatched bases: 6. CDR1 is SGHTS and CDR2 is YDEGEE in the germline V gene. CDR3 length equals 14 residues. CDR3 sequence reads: CASSSGTGRDEQYF. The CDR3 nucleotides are TGTGCCAGCAGCTCCGGGACAGGGAGGGACGAGCAGTACTTC.

CDR3 protein: CASTEYRSYNSPLHF. The CDR3 DNA reads TGTGCCAGTACCGAGTATCGCTCCTATAATTCACCCCTCCACTTT. The chain employs TRBV19 and TRBJ1-6; D not resolved. The V and J ends lost 7 bases and 0 bases respectively, with 10 bases between them. The germline V gene encodes CDR1 LNHDA and CDR2 SQIVND (reference sequence). The CDR3 runs to 15 residues. Full variable domain (outside the CDR3, taken from reference TRBV19 and TRBJ1-6): DGGITQSPKYLFRKEGQNVTLSCEQNLNHDAMYWYRQDPGQGLRLIYYSQIVNDFQKGDIAEGYSVSREKKESFPLTVTSAQKNPTAFYLCASTEYRSYNSPLHFGNGTRLTVT.

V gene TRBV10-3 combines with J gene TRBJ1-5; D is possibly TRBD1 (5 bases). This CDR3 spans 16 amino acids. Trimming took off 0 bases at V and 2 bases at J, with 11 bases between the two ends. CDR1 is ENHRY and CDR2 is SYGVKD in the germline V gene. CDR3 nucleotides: TGTGCCATCAGTGAGTCAACAGGTTCGGGCAATCAGCCCCAGCATTTT. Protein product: CAISESTGSGNQPQHF.

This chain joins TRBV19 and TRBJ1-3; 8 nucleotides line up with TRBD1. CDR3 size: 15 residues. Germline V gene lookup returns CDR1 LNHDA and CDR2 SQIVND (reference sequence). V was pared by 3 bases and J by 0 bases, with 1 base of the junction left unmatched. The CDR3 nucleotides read TGTGCCAGTAGTATGGACAGGGCCTCTGGAAACACCATATATTTT. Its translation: CASSMDRASGNTIYF.

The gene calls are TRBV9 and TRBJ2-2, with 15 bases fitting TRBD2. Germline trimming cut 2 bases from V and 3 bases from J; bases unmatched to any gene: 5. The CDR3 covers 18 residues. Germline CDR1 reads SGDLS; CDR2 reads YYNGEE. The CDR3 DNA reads TGTGCCAGCAGCGTCGGGACTAGCGGGGGGTCCTACACCGGGGAGCTGTTTTTT. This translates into CASSVGTSGGSYTGELFF.

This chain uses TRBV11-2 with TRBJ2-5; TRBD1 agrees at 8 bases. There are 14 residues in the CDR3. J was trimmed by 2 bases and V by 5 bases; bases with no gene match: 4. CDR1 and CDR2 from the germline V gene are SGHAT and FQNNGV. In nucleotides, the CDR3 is TGTGCCAGCAGCCTTGGGACAGGACAAGAGACCCAGTACTTC. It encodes CASSLGTGQETQYF. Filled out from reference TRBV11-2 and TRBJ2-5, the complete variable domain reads EAGVAQSPRYKIIEKRQSVAFWCNPISGHATLYWYQQILGQGPKLLIQFQNNGVVDDSQLPKDRFSAERLKGVDSTLKIQPAKLEDSAVYLCASSLGTGQETQYFGPGTRLLVL.

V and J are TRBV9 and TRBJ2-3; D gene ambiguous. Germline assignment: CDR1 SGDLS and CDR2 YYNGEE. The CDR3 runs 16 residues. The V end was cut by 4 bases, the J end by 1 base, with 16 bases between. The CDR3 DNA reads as TGTGCCAGCAGCCCCTGGAATGTGGGCGGCACAGATACGCAGTATTTT. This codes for CASSPWNVGGTDTQYF. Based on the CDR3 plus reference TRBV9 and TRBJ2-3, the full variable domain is DSGVTQTPKHLITATGQRVTLRCSPRSGDLSVYWYQQSLDQGLQFLIQYYNGEERAKGNILERFSAQQFPDLHSELNLSSLELGDSALYFCASSPWNVGGTDTQYFGPGTRLTVL.

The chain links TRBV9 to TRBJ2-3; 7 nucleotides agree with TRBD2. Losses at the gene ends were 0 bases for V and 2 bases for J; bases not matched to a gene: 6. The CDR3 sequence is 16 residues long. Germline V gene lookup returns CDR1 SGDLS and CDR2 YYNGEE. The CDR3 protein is CASSVERAGNTDTQYF. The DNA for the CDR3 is TGTGCCAGCAGCGTAGAGCGAGCGGGAAACACAGATACGCAGTATTTT.

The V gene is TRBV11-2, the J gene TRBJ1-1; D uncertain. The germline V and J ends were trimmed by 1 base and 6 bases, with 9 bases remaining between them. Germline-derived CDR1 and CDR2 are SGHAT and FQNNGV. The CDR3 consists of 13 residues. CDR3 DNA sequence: TGTGCCAGCAGCTTAGGGTTTACGGCTGAAGCTTTCTTT. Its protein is CASSLGFTAEAFF.

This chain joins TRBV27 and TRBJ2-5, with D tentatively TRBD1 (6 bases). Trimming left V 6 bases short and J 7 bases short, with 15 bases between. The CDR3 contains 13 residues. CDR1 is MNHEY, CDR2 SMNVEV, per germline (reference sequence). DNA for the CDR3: TGTGCCAGCAGCTTGTCAGGGGTGGGGACCCAGTACTTC. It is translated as CASSLSGVGTQYF.

As DNA, the CDR3 is TGCAGCGTTACCCCCGGGACAGAGAACACCGGGGAGCTGTTTTTT. As protein: CSVTPGTENTGELFF. V gene TRBV29-1 combines with J gene TRBJ2-2; TRBD1 agrees at 7 bases. Trimming cost V 5 bases and J 1 base; bases outside gene matches: 7. This CDR3 comprises 15 residues. Germline values: CDR1 SQVTM, CDR2 ANQGSEA.

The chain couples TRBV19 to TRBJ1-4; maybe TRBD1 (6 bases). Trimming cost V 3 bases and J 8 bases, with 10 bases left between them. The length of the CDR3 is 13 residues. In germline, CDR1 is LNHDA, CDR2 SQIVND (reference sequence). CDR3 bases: TGTGCCAGTAGTATCCAGGGGAGAGAAAAACTGTTTTTT. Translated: CASSIQGREKLFF.

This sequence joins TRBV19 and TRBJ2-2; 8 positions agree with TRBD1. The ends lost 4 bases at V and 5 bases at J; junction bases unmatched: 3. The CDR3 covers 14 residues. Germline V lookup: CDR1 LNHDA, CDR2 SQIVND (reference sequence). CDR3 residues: CASSTTGVTGELFF. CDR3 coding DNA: TGTGCCAGTAGTACGACAGGGGTGACCGGGGAGCTGTTTTTT. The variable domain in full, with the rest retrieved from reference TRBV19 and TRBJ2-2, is DGGITQSPKYLFRKEGQNVTLSCEQNLNHDAMYWYRQDPGQGLRLIYYSQIVNDFQKGDIAEGYSVSREKKESFPLTVTSAQKNPTAFYLCASSTTGVTGELFFGEGSRLTVL.

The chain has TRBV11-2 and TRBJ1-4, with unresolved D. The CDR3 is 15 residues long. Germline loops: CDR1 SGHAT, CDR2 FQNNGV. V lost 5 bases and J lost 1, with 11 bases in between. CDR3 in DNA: TGTGCCAGCAGCGTAAACAGCATAACTAATGAAAAACTGTTTTTT. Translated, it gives CASSVNSITNEKLFF.

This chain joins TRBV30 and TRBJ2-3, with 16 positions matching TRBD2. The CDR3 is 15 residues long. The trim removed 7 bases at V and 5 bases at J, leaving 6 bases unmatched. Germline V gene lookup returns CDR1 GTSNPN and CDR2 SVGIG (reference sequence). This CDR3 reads CALGLAGGPGDTQYF. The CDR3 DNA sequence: TGTGCCTTGGGACTAGCGGGAGGGCCGGGAGATACGCAGTATTTT.

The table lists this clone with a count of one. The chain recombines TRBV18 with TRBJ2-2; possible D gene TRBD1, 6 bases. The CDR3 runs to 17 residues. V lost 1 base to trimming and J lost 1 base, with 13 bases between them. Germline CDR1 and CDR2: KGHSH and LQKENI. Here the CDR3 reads CASSPRSGAWNTGELFF. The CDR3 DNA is TGTGCCAGCTCACCACGATCAGGGGCCTGGAACACCGGGGAGCTGTTTTTT. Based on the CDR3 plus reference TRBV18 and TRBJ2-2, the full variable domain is NAGVMQNPRHLVRRRGQEARLRCSPMKGHSHVYWYRQLPEEGLKFMVYLQKENIIDESGMPKERFSAEFPKEGPSILRIQQVVRGDSAAYFCASSPRSGAWNTGELFFGEGSRLTVL.

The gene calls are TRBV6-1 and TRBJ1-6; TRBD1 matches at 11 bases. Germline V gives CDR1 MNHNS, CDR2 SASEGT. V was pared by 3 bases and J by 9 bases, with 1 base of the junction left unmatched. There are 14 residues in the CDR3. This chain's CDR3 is CASSDGQGASPLHF. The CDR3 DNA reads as TGTGCCAGCAGTGATGGACAGGGGGCTTCACCCCTCCACTTT.

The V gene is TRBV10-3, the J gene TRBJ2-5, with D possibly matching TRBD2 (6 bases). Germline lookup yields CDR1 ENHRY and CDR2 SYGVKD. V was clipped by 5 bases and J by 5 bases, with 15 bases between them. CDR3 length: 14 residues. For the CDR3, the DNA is TGTGCCATCAGTCTACTCCAGGGAGGCGAGACCCAGTACTTC. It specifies CAISLLQGGETQYF.

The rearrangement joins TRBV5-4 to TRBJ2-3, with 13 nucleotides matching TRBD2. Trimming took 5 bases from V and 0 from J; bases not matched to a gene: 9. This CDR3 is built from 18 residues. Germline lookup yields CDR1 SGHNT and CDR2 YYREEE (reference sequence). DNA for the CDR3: TGTGCCAGCAGGAGGTTCGGGACTAGCGGGGTTAGCACAGATACGCAGTATTTT. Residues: CASRRFGTSGVSTDTQYF.

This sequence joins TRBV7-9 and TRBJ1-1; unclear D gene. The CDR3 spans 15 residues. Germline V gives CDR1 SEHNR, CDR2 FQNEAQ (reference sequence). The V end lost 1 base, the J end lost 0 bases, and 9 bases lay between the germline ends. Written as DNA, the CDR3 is TGTGCCAGCAGCTTAGAGCGTTCAGTGAACACTGAAGCTTTCTTT. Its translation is CASSLERSVNTEAFF.

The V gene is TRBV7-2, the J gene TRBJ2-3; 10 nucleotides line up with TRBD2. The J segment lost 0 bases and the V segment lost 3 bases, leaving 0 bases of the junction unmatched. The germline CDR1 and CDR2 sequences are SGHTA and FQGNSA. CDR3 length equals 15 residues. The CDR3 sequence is CASSLGLASTDTQYF. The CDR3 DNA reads TGTGCCAGCAGCTTGGGACTAGCGAGCACAGATACGCAGTATTTT.

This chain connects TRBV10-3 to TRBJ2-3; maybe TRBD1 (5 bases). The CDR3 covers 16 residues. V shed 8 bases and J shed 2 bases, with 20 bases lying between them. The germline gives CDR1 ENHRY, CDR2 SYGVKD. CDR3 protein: CAISRKDTASTDTQYF. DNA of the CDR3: TGTGCCATCTCCAGGAAGGACACAGCTTCCACAGATACGCAGTATTTT.

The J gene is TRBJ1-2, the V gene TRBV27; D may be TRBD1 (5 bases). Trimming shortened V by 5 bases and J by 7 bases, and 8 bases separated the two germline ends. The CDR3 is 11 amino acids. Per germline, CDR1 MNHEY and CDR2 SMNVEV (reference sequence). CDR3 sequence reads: CASSGASGYTF. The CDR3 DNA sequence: TGTGCCAGCAGTGGGGCTAGTGGCTACACCTTC.

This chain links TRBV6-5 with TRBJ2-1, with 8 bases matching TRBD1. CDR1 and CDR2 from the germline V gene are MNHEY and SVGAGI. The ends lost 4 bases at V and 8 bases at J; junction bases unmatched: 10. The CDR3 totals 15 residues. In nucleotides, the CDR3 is TGTGCCAGCAGTTCCCGGGGACAGGTGGACGATGAGCAGTTCTTC. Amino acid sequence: CASSSRGQVDDEQFF.

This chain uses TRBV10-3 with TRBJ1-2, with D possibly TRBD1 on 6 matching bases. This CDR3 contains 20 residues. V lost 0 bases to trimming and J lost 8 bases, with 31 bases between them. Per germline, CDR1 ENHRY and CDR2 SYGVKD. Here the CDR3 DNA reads TGTGCCATCAGTGAGTCAAGTACGGGGGGCGCGTCTTCCCCGATTTTGGGCTACACCTTC. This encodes CAISESSTGGASSPILGYTF.